This TCR beta chain was profiled in a study of beta chain features in type 1 diabetes. The study reverse transcribed the entire isolated RNA, so it sequenced expressed TCRB transcripts. Sequencing was performed with immunoSEQ multiplex PCR; in TCRdb, only in-frame clones are kept and a portion is missing. The sample shows 200,000 to 250,000 clones, 25% to 30% of them seen only once. Findings of the study overall: Possibly, sequencing cDNA over-represented cells that had high TCR expression levels. In type 1 diabetes patients, VDJ junctions had fewer insertions; deletions at these junctions were more frequent.

Germline CDR1 reads SGHTA; CDR2 reads FQGNSA. The CDR3 totals 17 residues. V lost 7 bases, J lost 3 bases, and 11 bases stayed unmatched. The authors sorted CD4+ naive, central memory, regulatory and stem cell-like memory cells via CD45RO/CCR7/CD25/CD127/CD95/CD27. In regard to this clone: Its antigen is undetermined.

V usage is TRBV7-2 and J usage is TRBJ2-3, with TRBD2 matching 12 bases. The sequenced material came from central memory CD4+ T cells from blood. This sequence was found in a man younger than 45 in good health. The CDR3 sequence: CASTFDPTSGRTDTQYF. In nucleotides, the CDR3 is TGTGCCAGCACCTTCGATCCGACTAGCGGGAGAACAGATACGCAGTATTTT.